One and the same sample provided the 18 T cell receptor beta chains below, sequenced in a study of cytomegalovirus exposure and HLA in healthy donors. The study ran its PCR with 60 Vbeta and 13 Jbeta primers. Produced via immunoSEQ multiplex PCR; TCRdb's table is partial and in-frame only. The sample consists of about 140,000 clones, approximately 84% of them appearing once. Sequencing input: PBMCs. The receptors stem from a man between 25 and 39 years old in good health and CMV-seropositive.

This clone occurred a few times. The chain couples TRBV5-1 to TRBJ1-4; 8 bases are shared with TRBD1. There are 12 residues in the CDR3. The germline gives CDR1 SGHRS, CDR2 YFSETQ. The V and J ends lost 4 bases and 8 bases, in that order; junction bases with no gene match: 1. CDR3 amino acids: CASSRQGEKLFF. CDR3 sequence (DNA): TGCGCCAGCAGCAGACAGGGGGAAAAACTGTTTTTT.

V and J are TRBV29-1 and TRBJ1-2, with D tentatively TRBD1 (6 bases). Trimming took 7 bases from V and 7 from J, leaving 22 bases between them. This CDR3 is 14 amino acids long. Per the germline V gene, CDR1 is SQVTM and CDR2 is ANQGSEA. In DNA, the CDR3 is TGCAGCGCCGGCCAGGCACAGGGAGCTTTTGGCTACACCTTC. It encodes CSAGQAQGAFGYTF.

The J gene is TRBJ2-7, the V gene TRBV15, with a tentative D call TRBD1 (6 bases). Germline CDR1 LNHNV, CDR2 YYDKDF (reference sequence). V was shortened by 2 bases and J by 7 bases, with 18 bases between the two germline ends. The CDR3 runs 15 residues. CDR3 nucleotide sequence: TGTGCCACCAGCAGATGGAACCAGGGACAAGGGGAGCAGTACTTC. Translation: CATSRWNQGQGEQYF.

The chain is built from TRBV28 and TRBJ1-2, with no clear D. The germline V and J ends were trimmed by 1 base and 7 bases, with 7 bases remaining between them. The CDR3 is made up of 12 amino acids. Per germline, CDR1 MDHEN and CDR2 SYDVKM. DNA for the CDR3: TGTGCCAGCAGTTTATTAACGGGTGGCTACACCTTC. It specifies CASSLLTGGYTF.

This chain links TRBV5-1 with TRBJ2-7, with a possible D match to TRBD1 (6 bases). The germline V gene encodes CDR1 SGHRS and CDR2 YFSETQ. Trimming removed 0 bases from V and 2 bases from J, with 12 bases in between. This CDR3 has 15 amino acids. The CDR3 reads CASSLDQGSTYEQYF. For the CDR3, the DNA is TGCGCCAGCAGCTTGGATCAGGGGTCCACCTACGAGCAGTACTTC.

This clone was observed a handful of times. The chain recombines TRBV28 with TRBJ2-1; 11 bases line up with TRBD2. Trimming took 3 bases from V and 8 from J; bases not matched to a gene: 3. This CDR3 comprises 14 residues. Per the germline V gene, CDR1 is MDHEN and CDR2 is SYDVKM. In nucleotides, the CDR3 is TGTGCCAGCAGTTTCTCACTAGCGGGAGATGAGCAGTTCTTC. It is translated as CASSFSLAGDEQFF.

V is TRBV10-1 and J is TRBJ2-7; 9 nucleotides align to TRBD1. Trimming removed 2 bases from V and 3 bases from J; junction bases left unmatched: 5. CDR1 and CDR2 (germline): WNHNN, SYGVQD (reference sequence). The CDR3 loop spans 15 amino acids. DNA of the CDR3: TGCGCCAGCAGTGAGACTTTGGACAGGGGCTACGAGCAGTACTTC. Translation: CASSETLDRGYEQYF.

The J gene is TRBJ2-1, the V gene TRBV6-5, with 9 bases matching TRBD2. V lost 5 bases, J lost 7 bases, and 9 bases stayed unmatched. The CDR3 has 15 amino acids. Germline CDR1 and CDR2: MNHEY and SVGAGI. The CDR3 sequence: CASSRAGTSFNEQFF. CDR3 bases: TGTGCCAGCAGTAGAGCCGGGACTAGCTTTAATGAGCAGTTCTTC.

This clone was counted a few times. V gene TRBV4-1 combines with J gene TRBJ1-1; D is ambiguous. Germline V lookup: CDR1 MGHRA, CDR2 YSYEKL. Trimming shortened V by 1 base and J by 0 bases, and 12 bases separated the two germline ends. This CDR3 is built from 16 residues. The CDR3 region is CASSQGFIQLNTEAFF. The DNA of the CDR3 is TGCGCCAGCAGCCAAGGCTTCATACAGTTGAACACTGAAGCTTTCTTT.

The gene calls are TRBV7-9 and TRBJ1-1; D uncertain. Germline V lookup: CDR1 SEHNR, CDR2 FQNEAQ (reference sequence). The CDR3 totals 13 residues. Trimming cost V 5 bases and J 0 bases, with 7 bases left between them. CDR3 nucleotides: TGTGCCAGCAGCCAATTTGTGAACACTGAAGCTTTCTTT. Translation: CASSQFVNTEAFF. The full variable domain, in which reference TRBV7-9 and TRBJ1-1 provide the parts outside the CDR3, is DTGVSQNPRHKITKRGQNVTFRCDPISEHNRLYWYRQTLGQGPEFLTYFQNEAQLEKSRLLSDRFSAERPKGSFSTLEIQRTEQGDSAMYLCASSQFVNTEAFFGQGTRLTVV.

The rearrangement joins TRBV11-3 to TRBJ2-2, with TRBD1 identical over 7 bases. From germline, CDR1 is SGHNT and CDR2 YENEEA. This CDR3 region has 14 residues. J was trimmed by 7 bases and V by 4 bases; bases with no gene match: 6. CDR3 sequence (DNA): TGTGCCAGCAGCTCGACAGGGTGGGTCGGGGAGCTGTTTTTT. Its protein product is CASSSTGWVGELFF.

The genes are TRBV2 and TRBJ1-6; TRBD1 matches at 9 bases. In germline, CDR1 is SNHLY, CDR2 FYNNEI. V trimming: 5 bases; J trimming: 5 bases; junction bases outside the gene matches: 4. The length of the CDR3 is 15 residues. CDR3 in amino acids: CASSQQGADNSPLHF. As DNA, the CDR3 is TGTGCCAGCAGTCAACAGGGGGCGGATAATTCACCCCTCCACTTT.

The chain carries TRBV7-6 and TRBJ2-1, with 11 bases identical to TRBD1. Germline V gene data show CDR1 as SGHVS and CDR2 as FNYEAQ. V was clipped by 3 bases and J by 9 bases; unmatched bases: 7. CDR3 length: 15 residues. In nucleotides, the CDR3 is TGTGCCAGCAGCTTGCCGGGACAGGGGGTCGGTGAGCAGTTCTTC. It encodes CASSLPGQGVGEQFF.

The V call is TRBV29-1, the J call TRBJ2-2, with TRBD1 identical over 7 bases. This CDR3 is 13 amino acids long. From germline, CDR1 is SQVTM and CDR2 ANQGSEA. After removal of 6 bases from V and 7 bases from J, the junction contained 8 bases not matched to a gene. CDR3 amino acids: CSVLTGSSGELFF. The CDR3 DNA is TGCAGCGTCTTGACAGGGTCGAGCGGGGAGCTGTTTTTT.

This CDR3 is CASSEAAQDMNYGYTF. The CDR3 region has the DNA TGTGCCAGCAGTGAAGCTGCACAGGACATGAACTATGGCTACACCTTC. The chain employs TRBV6-1 and TRBJ1-2, with D possibly matching TRBD1 (5 bases). Per germline, CDR1 MNHNS and CDR2 SASEGT. This CDR3 is built from 16 residues. V was clipped by 0 bases and J by 2 bases, with 13 bases between them.

The chain uses TRBV7-2 and TRBJ1-5, with a tentative D call TRBD1 (5 bases). CDR3 size: 15 residues. The V gene lost 2 bases and the J gene lost 0 bases, with 8 bases spanning the gap. Per the germline V gene, CDR1 is SGHTA and CDR2 is FQGNSA. Here the CDR3 DNA reads TGTGCCAGCAGCTTACAGGGTTATAGCAATCAGCCCCAGCATTTT. Amino acids: CASSLQGYSNQPQHF.

The chain employs TRBV7-2 and TRBJ2-5; TRBD2 agrees at 10 bases. From germline, CDR1 is SGHTA and CDR2 FQGNSA. With V trimmed by 2 bases and J by 1 base, 1 base remained unmatched. This CDR3 is 15 amino acids long. CDR3 nucleotide sequence: TGTGCCAGCAGCTTAAGCGGGGGGGCCCAAGAGACCCAGTACTTC. This translates into CASSLSGGAQETQYF.

The count of this clone is one. The chain joins TRBV19 to TRBJ2-3, with 8 bases that match TRBD2. CDR1 is LNHDA and CDR2 is SQIVND in the germline V gene (reference sequence). The CDR3 spans 15 residues. The V segment lost 3 bases and the J segment 2 bases; nucleotides outside the gene matches: 4. CDR3 residues: CASSIPGLVTDTQYF. CDR3 nucleotides: TGTGCCAGTAGTATCCCGGGACTAGTCACAGATACGCAGTATTTT.